The clone carrying this TCR beta chain came up many times. Its antigen is unidentified. This entry comes from a study of T-cell reconstitution after alpha-beta-depleted transplantation in children. Study-level points and caveats: There were some patients whose high TCRbeta diversity at day 60 came from surviving recipient T cells and thymic progenitors. T-cell counts and diversity at one year following transplant were attributed mainly to newly produced T cells. Alpha-beta T cells about two months after transplant reportedly derived from several hundred expanded graft clones.

Unique molecular identifiers were used to barcode this TCRbeta library. TCRdb reanalysed the PCR reads using MiXCR and keeps one entry per CDR3 protein. The data contain approximately 170,000 distinct CDR3 sequences, approximately 12% of them singletons. V was shortened by 0 bases and J by 0 bases, with 9 bases between the two germline ends. Per germline, CDR1 SGHRS and CDR2 YFSETQ. The CDR3 spans 16 residues. The source of this sequence is a boy between 2 and 10 years old with acute myeloid leukemia, due to receive a stem cell transplant. This material consisted of PBMCs, taken before TCRalphabeta/CD19-depleted stem cell transplant. This chain links TRBV5-1 with TRBJ2-2; tentative D call: TRBD2 (7 bases). The chain's CDR3 is CASSLVGGPNTGELFF. The CDR3 region has the DNA TGCGCCAGCAGCTTGGTGGGGGGGCCGAACACCGGGGAGCTGTTTTTT.